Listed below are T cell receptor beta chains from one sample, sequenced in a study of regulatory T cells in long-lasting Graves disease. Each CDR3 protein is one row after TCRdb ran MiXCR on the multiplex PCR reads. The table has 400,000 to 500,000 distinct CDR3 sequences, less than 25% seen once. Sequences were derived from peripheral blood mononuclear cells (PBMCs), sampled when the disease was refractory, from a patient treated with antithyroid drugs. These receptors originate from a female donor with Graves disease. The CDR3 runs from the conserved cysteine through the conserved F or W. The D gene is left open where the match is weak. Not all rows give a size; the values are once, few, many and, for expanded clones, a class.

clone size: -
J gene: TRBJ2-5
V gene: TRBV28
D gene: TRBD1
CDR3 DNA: TGTGCCAGCAGTTTGGTCCCCGGGACAGGGCAAGAGACCCAGTACTTC
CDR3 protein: CASSLVPGTGQETQYF

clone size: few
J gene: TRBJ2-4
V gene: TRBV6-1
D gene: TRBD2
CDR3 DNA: TGTGCCAGCACATTGGGGCTAGCGGAGAAAAACATTCAGTACTTC
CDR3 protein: CASTLGLAEKNIQYF

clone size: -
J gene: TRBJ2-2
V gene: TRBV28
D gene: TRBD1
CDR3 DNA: TGTGCCAGCAGATGGGACAGGACGAAAACCGGGGAGCTGTTTTTT
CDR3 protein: CASRWDRTKTGELFF

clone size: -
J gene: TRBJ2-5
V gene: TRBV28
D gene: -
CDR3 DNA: TGTGCCAGCAGTTTGGAGCAGGGCGTCGGAGAGACCCAGTACTTC
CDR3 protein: CASSLEQGVGETQYF

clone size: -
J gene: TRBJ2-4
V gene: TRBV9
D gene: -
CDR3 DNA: TGTGCCAGCAGCGGCAGGTCGGAAAACATTCAGTACTTC
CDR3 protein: CASSGRSENIQYF

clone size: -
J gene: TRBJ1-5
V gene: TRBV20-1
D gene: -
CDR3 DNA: TGCAGTGCTAGACTGGGAGGGGTCGGGGATCAGCCCCAGCATTTT
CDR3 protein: CSARLGGVGDQPQHF

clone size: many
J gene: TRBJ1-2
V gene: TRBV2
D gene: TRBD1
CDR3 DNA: TGTGCCAGCAGTGAAGAGACAGGGAGTTATGGCTACACCTTC
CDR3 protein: CASSEETGSYGYTF

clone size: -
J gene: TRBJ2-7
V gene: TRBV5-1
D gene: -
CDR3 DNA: TGCGCCAGCAGCTTGCTGCCGTCGCAATCCTGCGAGCAGTACTTC
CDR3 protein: CASSLLPSQSCEQYF

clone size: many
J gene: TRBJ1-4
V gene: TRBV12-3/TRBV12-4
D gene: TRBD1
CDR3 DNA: TGTGCCAGCAGTCCCCAGGGGGTTAATGAAAAACTGTTTTTT
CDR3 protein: CASSPQGVNEKLFF

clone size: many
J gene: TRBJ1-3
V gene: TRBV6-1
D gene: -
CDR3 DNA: TGTGCCGGTGGACCGAGCTCTGGAAACACCATATATTTT
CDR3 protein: CAGGPSSGNTIYF

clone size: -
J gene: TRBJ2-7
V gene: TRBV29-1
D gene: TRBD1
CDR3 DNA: TGCAGCGTTGAAGGGACAGGGGGCCGGCAGCAGTACTTC
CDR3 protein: CSVEGTGGRQQYF

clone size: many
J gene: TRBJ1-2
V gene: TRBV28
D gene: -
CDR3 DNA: TGTGCCAGCATCAGGTGGGGGGCGATGGACTATGGCTACACCTTC
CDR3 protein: CASIRWGAMDYGYTF

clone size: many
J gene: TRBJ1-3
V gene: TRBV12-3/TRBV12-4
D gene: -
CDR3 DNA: TGTGCCAGCGATGGTAAAGCAGGAAACACCATATATTTT
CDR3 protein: CASDGKAGNTIYF

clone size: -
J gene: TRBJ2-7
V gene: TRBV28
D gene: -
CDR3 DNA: TGTGTCAGCAGCCAAAATCTTGAGCAGTACTTC
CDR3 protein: CVSSQNLEQYF

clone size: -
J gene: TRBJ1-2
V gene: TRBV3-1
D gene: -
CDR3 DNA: TGTGCCAGCAGGGGAAAGGCGGCGGCGGTATTC
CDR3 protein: CASRGKAAAVF

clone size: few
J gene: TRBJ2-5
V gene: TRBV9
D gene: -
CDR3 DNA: TGTGCCAGCAGCGAAGGACTTAGACCGGAGACCCAGTACTTC
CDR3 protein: CASSEGLRPETQYF

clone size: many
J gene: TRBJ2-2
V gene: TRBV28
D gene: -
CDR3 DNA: TGTGCCACCACAGGGCGGGCCACCGGGGAGCTGTTTTTT
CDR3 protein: CATTGRATGELFF

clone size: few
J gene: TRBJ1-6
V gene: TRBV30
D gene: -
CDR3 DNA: TGTGCCTGGAGGGAGCGAGCTAATTCACCCCTCCACTTT
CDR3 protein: CAWRERANSPLHF

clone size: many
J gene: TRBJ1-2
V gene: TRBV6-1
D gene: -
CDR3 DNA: TGTGCCAGCGCAGACCCTAGGGCCTATGGCTACACCTTC
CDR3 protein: CASADPRAYGYTF

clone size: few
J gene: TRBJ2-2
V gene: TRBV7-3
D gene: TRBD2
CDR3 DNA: TGTGCCAGCAGCGCAGGAGGGACTAAGATGTTTTTT
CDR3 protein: CASSAGGTKMFF

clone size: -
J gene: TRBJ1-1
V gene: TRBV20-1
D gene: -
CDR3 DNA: TGCAGTGCTAGAGATCGTTTATCTGGCGACACTGAAGCTTTCTTT
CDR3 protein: CSARDRLSGDTEAFF

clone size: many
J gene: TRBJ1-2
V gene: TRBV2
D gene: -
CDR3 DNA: TGTGCCAGCAGTGACTCACCGGACGGTGGCTACACCTTC
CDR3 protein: CASSDSPDGGYTF

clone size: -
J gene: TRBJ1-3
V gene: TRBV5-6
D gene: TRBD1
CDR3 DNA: TGTGCCAGCAGCCAAGACAGGGGGTCTGGAAACACCATATATTTT
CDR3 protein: CASSQDRGSGNTIYF

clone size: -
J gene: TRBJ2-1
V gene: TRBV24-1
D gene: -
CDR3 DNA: TGTGCCACCAGTGATTTGGAAACAACATACAATGAGCAGTTCTTC
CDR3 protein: CATSDLETTYNEQFF

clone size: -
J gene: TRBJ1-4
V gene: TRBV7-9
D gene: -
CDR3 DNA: TGTGCCAGCAGCTTAGTGGAGGGAAAACTGTTTTTT
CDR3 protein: CASSLVEGKLFF

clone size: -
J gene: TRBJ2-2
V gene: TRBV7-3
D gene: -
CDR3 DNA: TGTGCCAGCAGCGTCCAAGGCGGGGAGCTGTTTTTT
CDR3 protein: CASSVQGGELFF